This TCR beta chain was documented in a study of blood T cell repertoires in COVID-19. Germline V gene sequence: CDR1 ENHRY, CDR2 SYGVKD. Germline trimming cut 4 bases from V and 2 bases from J; bases unmatched to any gene: 4. The CDR3 consists of 16 residues. The protocol was immunoSEQ multiplex PCR, while the TCRdb copy is restricted to in-frame clones and leaves out a portion. This table holds over 85,000 clones, 75% to 90% found once. Recruited during active infection, patients (from Seattle) were subsequently followed longitudinally. V usage is TRBV10-3 and J usage is TRBJ2-6; 8 bases match TRBD1. The origin of this receptor is a woman aged 50 to 60 with COVID-19, enrolled during active disease. The sequenced sample consisted of peripheral blood. The CDR3 DNA is TGTGCCATCAGTGGCAGACAGGGGACTGGGGCCAACGTCCTGACTTTC. Protein: CAISGRQGTGANVLTF.